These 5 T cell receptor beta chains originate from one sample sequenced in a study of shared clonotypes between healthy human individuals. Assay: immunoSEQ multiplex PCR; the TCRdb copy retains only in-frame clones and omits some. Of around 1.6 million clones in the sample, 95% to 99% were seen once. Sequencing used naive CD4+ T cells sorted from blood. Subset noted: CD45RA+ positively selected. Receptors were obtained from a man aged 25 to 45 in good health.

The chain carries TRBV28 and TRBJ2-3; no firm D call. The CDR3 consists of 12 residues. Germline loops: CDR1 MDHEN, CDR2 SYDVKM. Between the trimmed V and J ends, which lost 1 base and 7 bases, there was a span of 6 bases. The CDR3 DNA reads TGTGCCAGCAGTTTATACAGAAATACGCAGTATTTT. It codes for CASSLYRNTQYF. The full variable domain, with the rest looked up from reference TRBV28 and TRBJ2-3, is DVKVTQSSRYLVKRTGEKVFLECVQDMDHENMFWYRQDPGLGLRLIYFSYDVKMKEKGDIPEGYSVSREKKERFSLILESASTNQTSMYLCASSLYRNTQYFGPGTRLTVL.

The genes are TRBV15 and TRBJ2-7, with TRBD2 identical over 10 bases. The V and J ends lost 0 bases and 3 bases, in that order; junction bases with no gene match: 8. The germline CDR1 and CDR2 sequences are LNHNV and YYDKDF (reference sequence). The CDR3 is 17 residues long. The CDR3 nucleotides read TGTGCCACCAGCAGAGATAAGGGACTAGCGAGAGACTACGAGCAGTACTTC. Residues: CATSRDKGLARDYEQYF.

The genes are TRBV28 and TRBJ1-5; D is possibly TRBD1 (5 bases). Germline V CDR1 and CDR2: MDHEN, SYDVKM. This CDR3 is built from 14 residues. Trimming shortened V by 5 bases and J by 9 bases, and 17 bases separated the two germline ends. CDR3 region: CASSDPGRFLPQHF. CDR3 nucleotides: TGTGCCAGCAGTGACCCAGGGCGTTTTCTGCCCCAGCATTTT.

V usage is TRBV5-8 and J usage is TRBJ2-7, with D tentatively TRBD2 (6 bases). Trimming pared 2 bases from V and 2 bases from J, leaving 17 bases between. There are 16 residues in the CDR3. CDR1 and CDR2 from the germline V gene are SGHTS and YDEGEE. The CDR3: CASSFDRLVLPYEQYF. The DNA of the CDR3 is TGTGCCAGCAGCTTTGATAGACTAGTTCTTCCCTACGAGCAGTACTTC.

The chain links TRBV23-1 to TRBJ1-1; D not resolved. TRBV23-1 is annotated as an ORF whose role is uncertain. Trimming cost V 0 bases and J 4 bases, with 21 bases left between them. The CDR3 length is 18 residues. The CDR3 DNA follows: TGCGCCAGCAGTCAATCGAGTAATAACGGGGAGGAGTGCACTGAAGCTTTCTTT. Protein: CASSQSSNNGEECTEAFF.